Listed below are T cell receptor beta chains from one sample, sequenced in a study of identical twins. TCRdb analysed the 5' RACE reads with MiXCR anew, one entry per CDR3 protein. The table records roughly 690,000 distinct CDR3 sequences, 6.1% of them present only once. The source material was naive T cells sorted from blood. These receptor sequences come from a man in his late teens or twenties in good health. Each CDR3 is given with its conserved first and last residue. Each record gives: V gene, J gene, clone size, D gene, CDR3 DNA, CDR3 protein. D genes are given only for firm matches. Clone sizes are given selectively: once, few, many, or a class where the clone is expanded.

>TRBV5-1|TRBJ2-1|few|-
TGCGCCAGCAGCCCCTCCGGTGGACTCGCAAACGGGAATGAGCAGTTCTTC
CASSPSGGLANGNEQFF
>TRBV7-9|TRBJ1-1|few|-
TGTGCCAGCAGCTTAGAAGATGGGTCGAACACTGAAGCTTTCTTT
CASSLEDGSNTEAFF
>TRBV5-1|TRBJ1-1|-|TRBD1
TGCGCCAGTGGAGGGGGCGGACTAAGGAACACTGAAGCTTTCTTT
CASGGGGLRNTEAFF
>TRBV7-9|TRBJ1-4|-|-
TGTGCCAGCAGCTTAGCTCCGGGGAAAGCTAATGAAAAACTGTTTTTT
CASSLAPGKANEKLFF
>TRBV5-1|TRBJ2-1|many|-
TGCGCCAGCAGCCCTAATCATAGGAGCCCCAATGAGCAGTTCTTC
CASSPNHRSPNEQFF
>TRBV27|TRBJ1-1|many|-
TGTGCCAGCAGTTGGACGGGGGGAACCAACACTGAAGCTTTCTTT
CASSWTGGTNTEAFF
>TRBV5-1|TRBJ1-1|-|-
TGCGCCAGCAGCTACACTAGAGGGGTCACTGAAGCTTTCTTT
CASSYTRGVTEAFF
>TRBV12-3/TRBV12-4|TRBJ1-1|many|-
TGTGCCAGCAGGCCGACGGGGGGGGGAGCTTTCTTT
CASRPTGGGAFF
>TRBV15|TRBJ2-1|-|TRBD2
TGTGCCACCAGCAGAGATGTAGCGGGGACTCCCGAGCAGTTCTTC
CATSRDVAGTPEQFF
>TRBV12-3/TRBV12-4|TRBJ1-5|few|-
TGTGCCAGCAGCCCCCCCGGACTGATCAATCAGCCCCAGCATTTT
CASSPPGLINQPQHF
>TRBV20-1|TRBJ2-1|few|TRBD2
TGCAGTGCTAGAGATAGCGGGAGTCGCGTCGCAAAGTTCTTC
CSARDSGSRVAKFF
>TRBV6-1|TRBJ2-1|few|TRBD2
TGTGCCACCGGACTAGCCGGGTCAAGTCGCGAGCAGTTCTTC
CATGLAGSSREQFF
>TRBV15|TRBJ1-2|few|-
TGTGCCACCAGCAGAGATGCCTCCGGACGGGTCTATGGCTACACCTTC
CATSRDASGRVYGYTF
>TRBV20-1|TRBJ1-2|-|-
TGCAGTGCTAGAGTGCCAGGGAATGGCTACACCTTC
CSARVPGNGYTF
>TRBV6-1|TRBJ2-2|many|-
TGTGCCACCACAGGACTTGAGAACACCGGGGAGCTGTTTTTT
CATTGLENTGELFF
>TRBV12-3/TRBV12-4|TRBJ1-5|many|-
TGTGCCAGCAGTTTATTTGGGGATCAGCCCCAGCATTTT
CASSLFGDQPQHF
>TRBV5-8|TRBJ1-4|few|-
TGTGCCAGCAGCTTGGAATCGGACAGACGGGAAAAACTGTTTTTT
CASSLESDRREKLFF
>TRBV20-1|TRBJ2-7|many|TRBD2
TGCAGTGCTCCCGGGACTAGCGGTTTCGAGCAGTACTTC
CSAPGTSGFEQYF
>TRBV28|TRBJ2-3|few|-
TGTGCCAGCAGTCCCGAAAGCGGCATTCTCCTCACAGATACGCAGTATTTT
CASSPESGILLTDTQYF
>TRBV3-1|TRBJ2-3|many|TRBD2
TGTGCCAGCAGCCAAGATAGGAGAGACGGGAGGGCCTATTTCCCCGCAGATACGCAGTATTTT
CASSQDRRDGRAYFPADTQYF
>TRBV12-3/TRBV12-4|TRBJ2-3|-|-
TGTGCCAGCAGACCGGCCGGCGGTGGCACAGATACGCAGTATTTT
CASRPAGGGTDTQYF
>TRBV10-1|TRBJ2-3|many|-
TGCGCCAGCAGTGAGTCGATGAATACGCAGTATTTT
CASSESMNTQYF
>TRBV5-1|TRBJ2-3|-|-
TGCGCCAGCAGCTTGATGGAACCCAGGGGAGATACGCAGTATTTT
CASSLMEPRGDTQYF
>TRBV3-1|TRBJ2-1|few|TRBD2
TGTGCCAGCAGCCAGCTAGCGGGACTCAATGAGCAGTTCTTC
CASSQLAGLNEQFF
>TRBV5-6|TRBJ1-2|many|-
TGTGCCAGCAGCTATGGTAGTGGAGAAAACTATGGCTACACCTTC
CASSYGSGENYGYTF